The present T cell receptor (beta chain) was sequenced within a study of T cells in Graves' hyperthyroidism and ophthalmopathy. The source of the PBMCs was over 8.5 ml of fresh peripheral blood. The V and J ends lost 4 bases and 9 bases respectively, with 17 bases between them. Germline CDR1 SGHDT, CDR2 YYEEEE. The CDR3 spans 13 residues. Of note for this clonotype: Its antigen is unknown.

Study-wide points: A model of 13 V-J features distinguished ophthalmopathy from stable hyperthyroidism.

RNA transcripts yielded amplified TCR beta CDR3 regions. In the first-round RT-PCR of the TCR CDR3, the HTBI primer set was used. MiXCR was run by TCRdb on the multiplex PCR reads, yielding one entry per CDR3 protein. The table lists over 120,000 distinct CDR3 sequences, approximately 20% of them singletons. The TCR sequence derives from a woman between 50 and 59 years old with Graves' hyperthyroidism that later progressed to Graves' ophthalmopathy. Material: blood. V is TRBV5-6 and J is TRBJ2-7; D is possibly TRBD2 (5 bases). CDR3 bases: TGTGCCAGCAGCGTCGGTCCCGCAAGCGGGCAGTACTTC. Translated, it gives CASSVGPASGQYF.